The 31 T cell receptor beta chains below come from one sample, sequenced in a study of shared clonotypes between healthy human individuals. Here immunoSEQ multiplex PCR was the method, and the copy in TCRdb shows in-frame clones only, minus some. This sample has about 1.9 million clones, with about 94% found just once. Naive CD8 cells comprised CD45RO-negative, CCR7-positively selected cells, excluding terminally differentiated effector memory CD45RA+ cells. The sequencing sample was made of naive CD8+ T cells from PBMCs. These receptors were collected from a man between 18 and 35 years old in good health. Some clones in this sample may be carry-over from other donors' samples.

This clone has a single count. The chain links TRBV4-1 to TRBJ2-1; tentatively, D is TRBD2 (5 bases). Germline CDR1 and CDR2: MGHRA and YSYEKL. V lost 5 bases and J 3 bases, leaving 17 bases between the germline ends. The CDR3 runs to 16 residues. The CDR3 sequence is CASSLSADSLYNEQFF. In DNA form, the CDR3 reads TGCGCCAGCAGCTTAAGCGCGGACTCCCTCTACAATGAGCAGTTCTTC.

The genes are TRBV10-2 and TRBJ2-7; weak D call: TRBD1 (6 bases). The CDR3 extends over 13 amino acids. V lost 4 bases and J lost 2, with 9 bases in between. Germline V CDR1 and CDR2: WSHSY, SAAADI. DNA for the CDR3: TGCGCCAGCAGTGTGGACAGAACCTACGAGCAGTACTTC. It encodes CASSVDRTYEQYF.

The chain combines TRBV28 with TRBJ2-7; 8 positions agree with TRBD2. Looked up from germline, CDR1 is MDHEN and CDR2 is SYDVKM. This CDR3 has 15 amino acids. The trim removed 2 bases at V and 0 bases at J, leaving 3 bases unmatched. DNA for the CDR3: TGTGCCAGCAGTTTAATTCTAGCGGGCTCCTACGAGCAGTACTTC. It codes for CASSLILAGSYEQYF.

CDR3 in amino acids: CASSPPYSEAFF. DNA of the CDR3: TGTGCCAGCAGCCCCCCGTATTCTGAAGCTTTCTTT. The gene calls are TRBV7-9 and TRBJ1-1, with D unclear. V was pared by 5 bases and J by 6 bases, with 10 bases between. The germline CDR1 and CDR2 sequences are SEHNR and FQNEAQ (reference sequence). The CDR3 covers 12 residues. Full variable domain (rest looked up from reference TRBV7-9 and TRBJ1-1): DTGVSQNPRHKITKRGQNVTFRCDPISEHNRLYWYRQTLGQGPEFLTYFQNEAQLEKSRLLSDRFSAERPKGSFSTLEIQRTEQGDSAMYLCASSPPYSEAFFGQGTRLTVV.

As DNA, the CDR3 is TGTGCCAGCATGTTAACAGGGGGTGAACAGTACTTC. Translated, it gives CASMLTGGEQYF. The chain combines TRBV2 with TRBJ2-7; 8 bases are a match to TRBD1. The CDR3 extends over 12 amino acids. The J segment lost 10 bases and the V segment lost 7 bases, leaving 9 bases of the junction unmatched. CDR1 SNHLY and CDR2 FYNNEI come from the germline V gene.

The rearrangement joins TRBV7-9 to TRBJ2-1; D possibly corresponds to TRBD2 (6 bases). Trimming pared 7 bases from V and 8 bases from J, leaving 15 bases between. This CDR3 is built from 13 residues. CDR1 and CDR2 (germline): SEHNR, FQNEAQ (reference sequence). The CDR3 protein is CASNLGEVYEQFF. In nucleotides, the CDR3 is TGTGCCAGCAATCTCGGGGAGGTCTATGAGCAGTTCTTC.

Only a few counts were recorded for this clone. This sequence joins TRBV7-9 and TRBJ2-2; D uncertain. Per the germline V gene, CDR1 is SEHNR and CDR2 is FQNEAQ (reference sequence). CDR3 length: 11 amino acids. Trimming removed 7 bases at V and 6 bases at J, with 6 bases between. CDR3 in amino acids: CASNQAGELFF. The DNA of the CDR3 is TGTGCCAGCAACCAAGCCGGGGAGCTGTTTTTT.

This sequence joins TRBV7-9 and TRBJ2-3; D is possibly TRBD1 (6 bases). Germline assignment: CDR1 SEHNR and CDR2 FQNEAQ (reference sequence). CDR3 size: 18 residues. Trimming removed 4 bases from V and 0 bases from J, with 20 bases in between. CDR3 nucleotide sequence: TGTGCCAGCAGCTCCGACAGGACTTATTACTCTAGCACAGATACGCAGTATTTT. The encoded protein is CASSSDRTYYSSTDTQYF. Using reference TRBV7-9 and TRBJ2-3 for the parts outside the CDR3, the full variable domain is DTGVSQNPRHKITKRGQNVTFRCDPISEHNRLYWYRQTLGQGPEFLTYFQNEAQLEKSRLLSDRFSAERPKGSFSTLEIQRTEQGDSAMYLCASSSDRTYYSSTDTQYFGPGTRLTVL.

CDR3 nucleotides: TGTGCCAGCAGTGAAATAAACACTGAAGCTTTCTTT. It translates to CASSEINTEAFF. The chain joins TRBV25-1 to TRBJ1-1; D remains unclear. The germline V gene has CDR1 MGHDK and CDR2 SYGVNS. Trimming stripped 2 bases from V and 2 bases from J, with 3 bases between. The length of the CDR3 is 12 residues.

V is TRBV7-8 and J is TRBJ1-1; TRBD1 might be the D (5 bases). V lost 1 base, J lost 4 bases, and 10 bases lay in between. This CDR3 has 14 amino acids. Germline V gene lookup returns CDR1 SGHVS and CDR2 FQNEAQ. CDR3 bases: TGTGCCAGCAGCTTAGGAGGGGCCGGCACTGAAGCTTTCTTT. Its protein product is CASSLGGAGTEAFF.

This clone was seen a single time. The chain carries TRBV6-5 and TRBJ2-7; tentatively, D is TRBD2 (5 bases). CDR3 length: 12 residues. The germline gives CDR1 MNHEY, CDR2 SVGAGI. V lost 6 bases, J lost 5 bases, and 11 bases lay in between. The CDR3 bases are TGTGCCAGCAGCGACGGGGTCCACGAGCAGTACTTC. Amino acids: CASSDGVHEQYF.

The table lists this clone with a few counts. V and J are TRBV7-9 and TRBJ1-5; D remains unclear. Germline V gives CDR1 SEHNR, CDR2 FQNEAQ (reference sequence). The CDR3 has 17 residues. V lost 0 bases, J lost 3 bases, and 15 bases lay in between. CDR3 DNA sequence: TGTGCCAGCAGCTTAGCCCCCTTAGAAGATACCAATCAGCCCCAGCATTTT. This translates into CASSLAPLEDTNQPQHF.

This clone was seen only a few times. The chain has TRBV9 and TRBJ1-5, with 7 bases identical to TRBD1. The ends lost 4 bases at V and 3 bases at J; junction bases unmatched: 4. In germline, CDR1 is SGDLS, CDR2 YYNGEE. This CDR3 comprises 14 residues. The CDR3 loop is CASSPTGNNQPQHF. CDR3 nucleotides: TGTGCCAGCAGCCCGACAGGGAACAATCAGCCCCAGCATTTT.

The V call is TRBV18, the J call TRBJ1-2, with unresolved D. The CDR3 is 14 amino acids. V was cut by 0 bases and J by 4 bases, with 9 bases left in between. From germline, CDR1 is KGHSH and CDR2 LQKENI. The DNA of the CDR3 is TGTGCCAGCTCACCACCTTCCGGATTCTATGGCTACACCTTC. Amino acids: CASSPPSGFYGYTF.

The rearrangement links TRBV4-1 to TRBJ2-3; no firm D call. There are 15 residues in the CDR3. Germline CDR1 and CDR2: MGHRA and YSYEKL. The V end lost 0 bases, the J end lost 6 bases, and 13 bases lay between the germline ends. CDR3 protein: CASSQDHSPGDTQYF. In DNA, the CDR3 is TGCGCCAGCAGCCAAGACCACAGCCCCGGGGATACGCAGTATTTT.

The genes are TRBV14 and TRBJ2-1; 8 bases match TRBD1. This CDR3 is built from 14 residues. With V trimmed by 4 bases and J by 8 bases, 7 bases remained unmatched. Germline loops: CDR1 SGHDN, CDR2 FVKESK. This chain's CDR3 is CASSRPDRDHEQFF. The CDR3 DNA reads as TGTGCCAGCAGCCGGCCGGACAGGGACCATGAGCAGTTCTTC. The complete variable domain, with remaining parts taken from reference TRBV14 and TRBJ2-1, reads EAGVTQFPSHSVIEKGQTVTLRCDPISGHDNLYWYRRVMGKEIKFLLHFVKESKQDESGMPNNRFLAERTGGTYSTLKVQPAELEDSGVYFCASSRPDRDHEQFFGPGTRLTVL.

This sequence joins TRBV7-9 and TRBJ1-1; no clear D gene. The germline CDR1 and CDR2 sequences are SEHNR and FQNEAQ (reference sequence). This CDR3 spans 12 amino acids. The V end lost 6 bases, the J end lost 6 bases, and 11 bases lay between the germline ends. In DNA form, the CDR3 reads TGTGCCAGCAGGACGGGAATCGCTGAAGCTTTCTTT. Translating it yields CASRTGIAEAFF.

The chain employs TRBV28 and TRBJ1-5; no firm D call. The CDR3 runs 13 residues. V was cut by 6 bases and J by 9 bases, with 15 bases left in between. Germline CDR1 reads MDHEN; CDR2 reads SYDVKM. The CDR3 region has the DNA TGTGCCAGCAGAGATCGAGACGGCCTGCCCCAGCATTTT. This sequence encodes CASRDRDGLPQHF.

V is TRBV5-6 and J is TRBJ2-5, with 10 bases aligning to TRBD2. The V gene end was trimmed by 0 bases and the J gene end by 1 base; junction bases not matched to a gene: 3. Germline V CDR1 and CDR2: SGHDT, YYEEEE. The CDR3 contains 16 residues. As DNA, the CDR3 is TGTGCCAGCAGCTTGGGGACTAGCGGAGCCCAAGAGACCCAGTACTTC. This gives the protein CASSLGTSGAQETQYF.

This clone came up once. J is TRBJ2-7 and V is TRBV28; D perhaps matches TRBD1 (6 bases). In germline, CDR1 is MDHEN, CDR2 SYDVKM. CDR3 length: 14 amino acids. With 6 bases removed from V and 2 bases from J, the gap between germline ends came to 14 bases. The CDR3 here is CASRPGHGTYEQYF. For the CDR3, the DNA is TGTGCCAGCAGGCCGGGACATGGCACCTACGAGCAGTACTTC.

The chain combines TRBV7-3 with TRBJ1-5, with D possibly being TRBD1 (5 bases). CDR1 is SGHTA and CDR2 is FQGTGA in the germline V gene. This CDR3 is built from 15 residues. Deletions cut 2 bases from V and 4 bases from J, with 12 bases between. CDR3 region: CASSLGAGENQPQHF. The DNA for the CDR3 is TGTGCCAGCAGCTTAGGTGCGGGGGAAAATCAGCCCCAGCATTTT.

This clone showed up just a few times. The rearrangement uses TRBV6-6 and TRBJ2-2; D gene ambiguous. The CDR3 is 11 amino acids. The V gene lost 3 bases and the J gene lost 6 bases, with 2 bases spanning the gap. Germline CDR1 is MNHNY and CDR2 is SVGAGI (reference sequence). CDR3 region: CASSYAGELFF. The CDR3 DNA reads as TGTGCCAGCAGTTATGCCGGGGAGCTGTTTTTT.

V usage is TRBV19 and J usage is TRBJ2-1, with 9 bases fitting TRBD2. This CDR3 is 15 amino acids long. V dropped 3 bases and J dropped 7; count of bases not matched to a gene: 7. Germline CDR1 is LNHDA and CDR2 is SQIVND (reference sequence). CDR3 sequence (DNA): TGTGCCAGTAGTATTGTAGCGGGAGATAGAAATGAGCAGTTCTTC. This encodes CASSIVAGDRNEQFF. The variable domain in full, with the rest retrieved from reference TRBV19 and TRBJ2-1, is DGGITQSPKYLFRKEGQNVTLSCEQNLNHDAMYWYRQDPGQGLRLIYYSQIVNDFQKGDIAEGYSVSREKKESFPLTVTSAQKNPTAFYLCASSIVAGDRNEQFFGPGTRLTVL.

The chain employs TRBV7-9 and TRBJ1-2; perhaps TRBD1 as D (5 bases). CDR3 length: 16 amino acids. Trimming left V 1 base short and J 0 bases short, with 12 bases between. The germline CDR1 and CDR2 sequences are SEHNR and FQNEAQ (reference sequence). This CDR3 is CASSLVRQSPNYGYTF. The CDR3 DNA follows: TGTGCCAGCAGCTTAGTCCGACAGAGCCCTAACTATGGCTACACCTTC.

The chain employs TRBV15 and TRBJ2-1; TRBD2 agrees at 9 bases. The CDR3 runs 15 residues. The germline CDR1 and CDR2 sequences are LNHNV and YYDKDF (reference sequence). V shed 7 bases, J shed 7 bases, and the junction held 11 bases outside the gene matches. The CDR3 protein is CATKFSGRVVNEQFF. DNA of the CDR3: TGTGCCACCAAATTTAGCGGGAGAGTGGTGAATGAGCAGTTCTTC.

This chain joins TRBV11-3 and TRBJ2-7; no firm D call. Trimming left V 6 bases short and J 5 bases short, with 14 bases between. This CDR3 has 13 residues. Per germline, CDR1 SGHNT and CDR2 YENEEA. CDR3 sequence reads: CASSISAVNEQYF. The CDR3 bases are TGTGCCAGCAGTATCTCCGCGGTCAACGAGCAGTACTTC.

About this clone itself: The identical CDR3 is also encoded by other nucleotide sequences in the sample. This rearrangement joins TRBV19 to TRBJ2-7; D might be TRBD2 (6 bases). V shed 5 bases and J shed 3 bases, with 8 bases lying between them. Germline V CDR1 and CDR2: LNHDA, SQIVND (reference sequence). This CDR3 comprises 12 residues. The CDR3 DNA is TGTGCCAGTAGTCCGGACTACTACGAGCAGTACTTC. Translating it yields CASSPDYYEQYF.

A word on this clone: Additional DNA sequences in this sample encode the identical CDR3. The rearrangement uses TRBV9 and TRBJ1-1, with 12 bases matching TRBD1. J gave up 11 bases and V 3 bases, and 5 bases lay outside the gene matches. The CDR3 contains 13 residues. In germline, CDR1 is SGDLS, CDR2 YYNGEE. The CDR3 region is CASSAGTGGEAFF. CDR3 sequence (DNA): TGTGCCAGCAGCGCCGGGACAGGGGGCGAGGCTTTCTTT.

J is TRBJ1-1 and V is TRBV7-9; 7 bases are a match to TRBD1. The V and J ends lost 4 bases and 6 bases, in that order; junction bases with no gene match: 5. This CDR3 has 13 amino acids. The germline gives CDR1 SEHNR, CDR2 FQNEAQ (reference sequence). CDR3 DNA: TGTGCCAGCAGCTCGGGACAGCGAGCTGAAGCTTTCTTT. This sequence encodes CASSSGQRAEAFF. The full variable domain, its missing parts supplied by reference TRBV7-9 and TRBJ1-1, is DTGVSQNPRHKITKRGQNVTFRCDPISEHNRLYWYRQTLGQGPEFLTYFQNEAQLEKSRLLSDRFSAERPKGSFSTLEIQRTEQGDSAMYLCASSSGQRAEAFFGQGTRLTVV.

This chain connects TRBV7-9 to TRBJ2-7, with D unclear. Germline V lookup: CDR1 SEHNR, CDR2 FQNEAQ (reference sequence). Trimming shortened V by 4 bases and J by 2 bases, and 12 bases separated the two germline ends. The CDR3 runs 14 residues. The DNA of the CDR3 is TGTGCCAGCAGCTCCGCGGCCAGCACCTACGAGCAGTACTTC. Its protein product is CASSSAASTYEQYF.

With regard to this clone: Other DNA sequences in this sample translate to the same CDR3. The V call is TRBV28, the J call TRBJ2-1; 8 bases are a match to TRBD2. Germline CDR1 and CDR2: MDHEN and SYDVKM. The V and J ends lost 2 bases and 3 bases, in that order; junction bases with no gene match: 3. The CDR3 is 15 amino acids. The CDR3 DNA sequence: TGTGCCAGCAGTTTAGGGACTAGACGCTACAATGAGCAGTTCTTC. Translation gives CASSLGTRRYNEQFF.